The 3 T cell receptor beta chains presented below share a single source sample, sequenced in a study of T cell responses to AZD1222 COVID-19 vaccine. Sequencing was performed with immunoSEQ multiplex PCR; in TCRdb, only in-frame clones are kept and a portion is missing. The sample holds about 72,000 clones, roughly nine tenths seen once. Sequenced material: peripheral blood, taken 28 days after the second AZD1222 dose. The receptors stem from an adult who received the AZD1222 COVID-19 vaccine.

This chain joins TRBV6-5 and TRBJ1-5; D gene ambiguous. The CDR3 spans 14 residues. V gave up 6 bases and J gave up 5 bases, with 14 bases separating them. Germline assignment: CDR1 MNHEY and CDR2 SVGAGI. The DNA for the CDR3 is TGTGCCAGCAGAGCCGGGCAAGAAGATCAGCCCCAGCATTTT. This translates into CASRAGQEDQPQHF.

V usage is TRBV27 and J usage is TRBJ2-7, with TRBD1 identical over 9 bases. The CDR3 loop spans 14 amino acids. After removal of 8 bases from V and 1 base from J, the junction contained 6 bases not matched to a gene. Germline loops: CDR1 MNHEY, CDR2 SMNVEV (reference sequence). CDR3 region: CASGRDRASYEQYF. As DNA, the CDR3 is TGTGCCAGCGGCCGGGACAGGGCGTCCTACGAGCAGTACTTC.

The gene calls are TRBV6-6 and TRBJ1-5, with 7 bases identical to TRBD1. Germline CDR1 and CDR2: MNHNY and SVGAGI (reference sequence). V trimming: 5 bases; J trimming: 5 bases; junction bases outside the gene matches: 15. The length of the CDR3 is 17 residues. The CDR3 loop reads CASSLTGQVDGDQPQHF. The CDR3 region has the DNA TGTGCCAGCAGTCTTACCGGACAGGTTGACGGGGATCAGCCCCAGCATTTT.